The rows below give T cell receptor beta chains drawn from one sample of a study of blood T cell repertoires in COVID-19. Produced via immunoSEQ multiplex PCR; TCRdb's table is partial and in-frame only. Of some 170,000 clones in the sample, over 60% are singletons; the top ten hold roughly 8.4%. The sequenced sample consisted of peripheral blood. The receptors derive from a man aged 60-69 years with acute or convalescent COVID-19. CDR3s include the opening cysteine and the closing phenylalanine or tryptophan. The D gene is left open where the match is weak. The size field is filled for only some rows; it gives once, few, many or a size class.

cdr3_aa cdr3_nt clone_size j_call v_call d_call
CASSVTGELFF TGTGCCAGCTCGGTCACCGGGGAGCTGTTTTTT . TRBJ2-2 TRBV12-3/TRBV12-4 .
CASSRREYTDTQYF TGTGCCAGCAGCAGACGGGAATACACAGATACGCAGTATTTT . TRBJ2-3 TRBV5-5 .
CASSFDTQETQYF TGCGCCAGCAGCTTTGACACGCAAGAGACCCAGTACTTC . TRBJ2-5 TRBV5-1 .
CASSFPLHGTGAYEQYF TGTGCCAGCAGCTTTCCGTTACACGGGACAGGGGCGTACGAGCAGTACTTC . TRBJ2-7 TRBV7-8 TRBD1
CASTKGQGDTGELFF TGTGCCAGCACCAAGGGACAGGGAGACACCGGGGAGCTGTTTTTT . TRBJ2-2 TRBV7-6 TRBD1
CASSYGQYTEAFF TGCGCCAGCAGCTACGGACAGTACACTGAAGCTTTCTTT . TRBJ1-1 TRBV5-1 .
CASSLIRLAGGQVYSYNEQFF TGCGCCAGCAGCTTGATTCGACTAGCGGGGGGGCAAGTCTACTCCTACAATGAGCAGTTCTTC few TRBJ2-1 TRBV5-1 TRBD2
CASSKQEGYGYTF TGTGCCAGCAGCAAACAGGAGGGCTATGGCTACACCTTC . TRBJ1-2 TRBV6-5 .
CASSGSGMNTGELFF TGTGCCAGCAGTGGCTCAGGGATGAACACCGGGGAGCTGTTTTTT . TRBJ2-2 TRBV2 .
CSASRGNQPQHF TGCAGTGCTAGTCGGGGGAATCAGCCCCAGCATTTT . TRBJ1-5 TRBV20-1 .
CASSIGQGETYEQYF TGTGCCAGCAGTATCGGACAGGGGGAAACCTACGAGCAGTACTTC . TRBJ2-7 TRBV6-5 TRBD1
CASSVRGYNEQFF TGTGCCAGCAGCGTCCGGGGGTACAATGAGCAGTTCTTC . TRBJ2-1 TRBV9 .
CASSESAVYGYTF TGTGCCAGCAGTGAAAGCGCGGTCTATGGCTACACCTTC . TRBJ1-2 TRBV6-1 .
CATSDLSLGGELFF TGTGCCACCAGTGATCTATCCCTAGGAGGGGAGCTGTTTTTT . TRBJ2-2 TRBV24-1 .
CASSLVRNTGELFF TGTGCCAGCAGCCTCGTTAGGAACACCGGGGAGCTGTTTTTT few TRBJ2-2 TRBV14 .
CARSLGQGIPYEQYF TGTGCCAGAAGCTTGGGGCAGGGAATTCCCTACGAGCAGTACTTC . TRBJ2-7 TRBV5-3 .
CASSRGQGARRLTEAFF TGTGCCAGCAGCCGAGGACAGGGAGCCCGGCGTCTCACTGAAGCTTTCTTT . TRBJ1-1 TRBV11-2 TRBD1
CASSPGQGSSYEQYF TGTGCCAGCAGCCCCGGACAGGGATCGTCCTACGAGCAGTACTTC once TRBJ2-7 TRBV27 TRBD1
CASSLEPGLKNTEAFF TGTGCCAGCAGCCTCGAACCGGGACTAAAGAACACTGAAGCTTTCTTT . TRBJ1-1 TRBV7-9 .
CASSYRDYYNEQFF TGTGCCAGCAGTTACCGGGACTATTACAATGAGCAGTTCTTC few TRBJ2-1 TRBV6-5 TRBD2
CASSGGQGRETQYF TGTGCCAGCAGCGGGGGACAGGGTCGAGAGACCCAGTACTTC . TRBJ2-5 TRBV9 TRBD1
CASSLDPVSGNTIYF TGCGCCAGCAGCTTGGATCCAGTCTCTGGAAACACCATATATTTT . TRBJ1-3 TRBV5-1 .
CASSLTSSGGQETQYF TGTGCCAGCAGCTTAACTTCTAGCGGGGGACAAGAGACCCAGTACTTC . TRBJ2-5 TRBV7-3 TRBD2
CAISGKTSGVSTDTQYF TGTGCCATCAGTGGGAAAACTAGCGGGGTGAGCACAGATACGCAGTATTTT once TRBJ2-3 TRBV10-3 TRBD2
CASSLSGGVGNEQFF TGTGCCAGCAGCTTATCCGGAGGGGTGGGGAATGAGCAGTTCTTC . TRBJ2-1 TRBV11-3 .
CASSLSTMPSYEQYF TGTGCCAGCAGCCTCTCGACTATGCCATCCTACGAGCAGTACTTC once TRBJ2-7 TRBV3-1/TRBV3-2 .
CASSLVQGAREKLFF TGTGCCAGCAGTTTAGTTCAGGGGGCGCGTGAAAAACTGTTTTTT once TRBJ1-4 TRBV27 TRBD1
CASSLISSSYEQYF TGCGCCAGCAGCTTAATCTCGTCCTCCTACGAGCAGTACTTC . TRBJ2-7 TRBV5-1 .
CASRRGADTGELFF TGTGCCAGCAGGCGGGGGGCGGACACCGGGGAGCTGTTTTTT . TRBJ2-2 TRBV6-5 TRBD2
CASSFLGRGAYEQYF TGTGCCAGCAGCTTCTTGGGCAGGGGGGCCTACGAGCAGTACTTC . TRBJ2-7 TRBV5-6 .
CASSLLGAGANVLTF TGTGCCAGCAGCTTATTAGGAGCCGGGGCCAACGTCCTGACTTTC . TRBJ2-6 TRBV7-6 .
CASLAGQGRNDIQYF TGTGCCAGCTTAGCCGGACAGGGGCGAAATGACATTCAGTACTTC once TRBJ2-4 TRBV18 TRBD1
CASNIRGIDTEAFF TGTGCCAGCAACATCCGGGGGATTGACACTGAAGCTTTCTTT . TRBJ1-1 TRBV5-6 .
CASSLGQNQPQHF TGCGCCAGCAGCCTGGGACAGAATCAGCCCCAGCATTTT few TRBJ1-5 TRBV5-1 TRBD1
CASSEARQKQYF TGTGCCAGCAGTGAAGCGCGGCAGAAGCAGTACTTC . TRBJ2-7 TRBV2 .
CASSELGQYSSYEQYF TGTGCCAGCAGTGAATTGGGACAGTATAGCTCCTACGAGCAGTACTTC . TRBJ2-7 TRBV25-1 TRBD1
CASSTGGQVNTEAFF TGTGCCAGCAGCACGGGGGGACAGGTGAACACTGAAGCTTTCTTT few TRBJ1-1 TRBV11-1 TRBD1
CATSFGGKGNTEAFF TGTGCCACCAGCTTCGGAGGGAAGGGGAACACTGAAGCTTTCTTT . TRBJ1-1 TRBV15 .
CATSDLGTGLTGELFF TGTGCCACCAGTGATTTAGGGACAGGGTTGACCGGGGAGCTGTTTTTT . TRBJ2-2 TRBV24-1 TRBD1
CASTHRGANTEAFF TGTGCCAGCACCCACAGGGGGGCGAACACTGAAGCTTTCTTT . TRBJ1-1 TRBV7-2 TRBD1
CASSLKGAGNEQFF TGTGCCAGCAGCTTAAAGGGGGCCGGCAATGAGCAGTTCTTC . TRBJ2-1 TRBV7-9 TRBD1
CASNSGQNYEQYF TGTGCCAGCAATTCGGGACAGAATTACGAGCAGTACTTC . TRBJ2-7 TRBV6-6 TRBD1
CASSPIGGVDTQYF TGTGCCAGCAGCCCCATAGGGGGAGTGGATACGCAGTATTTT . TRBJ2-3 TRBV27 .
CASTRSGESGYTF TGCGCCAGCACCAGATCAGGGGAATCAGGCTACACCTTC . TRBJ1-2 TRBV10-2 .
CAWSVWGGIDYGYTF TGTGCCTGGAGTGTATGGGGGGGGATAGACTATGGCTACACCTTC few TRBJ1-2 TRBV30 .
CASSYPSGGSGYTF TGTGCCAGCAGCTACCCTTCAGGGGGTTCTGGCTACACCTTC . TRBJ1-2 TRBV5-5 TRBD1
CASGQGLNYGYTF TGTGCCAGCGGACAGGGCCTCAACTATGGCTACACCTTC once TRBJ1-2 TRBV3-1/TRBV3-2 TRBD1
CASSPGTNTGELFF TGTGCCAGCAGTCCGGGGACAAACACCGGGGAGCTGTTTTTT . TRBJ2-2 TRBV6-6 .
CASSENPLTGSYNEQFF TGTGCCAGCAGCGAGAACCCCTTGACAGGGAGTTACAATGAGCAGTTCTTC . TRBJ2-1 TRBV9 TRBD1
CASSWTDIGHTF TGTGCCAGCAGTTGGACAGATATCGGCCACACCTTC . TRBJ1-2 TRBV12-3/TRBV12-4 .
CATSGISGTGKETQYF TGTGCCACCAGCGGGATCTCCGGGACAGGAAAAGAGACCCAGTACTTC . TRBJ2-5 TRBV15 TRBD1
CASSDGAGGGYNSPLHF TGTGCCAGCAGTGATGGGGCAGGGGGCGGCTATAATTCACCCCTCCACTTT . TRBJ1-6 TRBV6-1 TRBD1
CASRTGPYYEQYF TGTGCCAGCAGGACAGGACCATACTACGAGCAGTACTTC few TRBJ2-7 TRBV27 .